The clone carrying this T cell receptor beta chain has more than one count but fewer than ten. Its antigen remains unidentified. This record comes from a study of CD8 T cells in ankylosing spondylitis. General observations from the study: In ankylosing spondylitis blood, a motif of roughly eight highly homologous TCR beta variants appeared characteristic.

Each CDR3 protein gets one entry after TCRdb re-called the 5' RACE reads with MiXCR. The sample contains a few hundred thousand distinct CDR3 sequences, 6.5% to 10% of which appear only once. The sequence was collected from a male donor with ankylosing spondylitis. The sequenced sample was blood, either unsorted or a sorted T cell fraction (not recorded which).

The DNA for the CDR3 is TGTGCCAGCAGTTTAGAGACTAGTTTCTATGAGCAGTTCTTC. Protein product: CASSLETSFYEQFF. This chain joins TRBV12-3 or TRBV12-4 and TRBJ2-1, with D possibly TRBD2 on 6 matching bases. The CDR3 has 14 residues. The ends were cut back, 1 base at V and 8 bases at J, with 12 bases in the middle.